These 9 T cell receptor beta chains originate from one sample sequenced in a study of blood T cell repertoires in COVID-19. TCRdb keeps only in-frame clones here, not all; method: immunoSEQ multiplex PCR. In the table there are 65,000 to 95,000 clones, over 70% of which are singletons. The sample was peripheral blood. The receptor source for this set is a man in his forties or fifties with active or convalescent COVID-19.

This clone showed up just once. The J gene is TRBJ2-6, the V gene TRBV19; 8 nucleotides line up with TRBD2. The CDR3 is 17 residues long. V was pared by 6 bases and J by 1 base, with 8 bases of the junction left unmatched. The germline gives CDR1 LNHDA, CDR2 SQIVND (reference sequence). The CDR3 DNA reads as TGTGCCAGTAGCCCCGTAGCGGGGACATCTGGGGCCAACGTCCTGACTTTC. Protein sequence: CASSPVAGTSGANVLTF.

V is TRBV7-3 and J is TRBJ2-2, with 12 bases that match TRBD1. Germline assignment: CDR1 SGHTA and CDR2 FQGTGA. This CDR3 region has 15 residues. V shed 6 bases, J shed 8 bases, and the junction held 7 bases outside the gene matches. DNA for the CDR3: TGTGCCAGCAGACCCGGGACAGGGGGCAAAGGGGAGCTGTTTTTT. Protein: CASRPGTGGKGELFF. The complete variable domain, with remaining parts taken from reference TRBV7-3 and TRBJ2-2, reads GAGVSQTPSNKVTEKGKYVELRCDPISGHTALYWYRQSLGQGPEFLIYFQGTGAADDSGLPNDRFFAVRPEGSVSTLKIQRTERGDSAVYLCASRPGTGGKGELFFGEGSRLTVL.

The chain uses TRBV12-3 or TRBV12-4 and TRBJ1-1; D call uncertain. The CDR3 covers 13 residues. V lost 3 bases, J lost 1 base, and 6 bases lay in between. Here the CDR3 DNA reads TGTGCCAGCAGTTTTCTAAGGAACACTGAAGCTTTCTTT. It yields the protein CASSFLRNTEAFF.

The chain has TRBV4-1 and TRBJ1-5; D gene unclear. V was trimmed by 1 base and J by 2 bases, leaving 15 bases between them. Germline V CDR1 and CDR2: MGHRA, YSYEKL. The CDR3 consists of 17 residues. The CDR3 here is CASSQAAAQWGNQPQHF. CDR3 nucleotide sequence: TGCGCCAGCAGCCAAGCGGCAGCGCAATGGGGCAATCAGCCCCAGCATTTT.

The CDR3 reads CASSRGMGTDTQYF. The CDR3 DNA follows: TGTGCCAGCAGCCGAGGGATGGGCACAGATACGCAGTATTTT. This chain joins TRBV3-1 (or the pseudogene TRBV3-2) and TRBJ2-3; TRBD2 is a possible D gene (5 bases). Trimming removed 4 bases from V and 1 base from J, with 9 bases in between. The CDR3 extends over 14 amino acids. Germline loops: CDR1 LGHDT, CDR2 YNNKEL (reference sequence).

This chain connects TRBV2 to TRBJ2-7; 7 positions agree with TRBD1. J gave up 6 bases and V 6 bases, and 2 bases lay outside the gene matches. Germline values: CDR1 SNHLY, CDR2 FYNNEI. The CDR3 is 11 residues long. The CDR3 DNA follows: TGTGCCAGCAGGGCAGGGGGCGAGCAGTACTTC. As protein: CASRAGGEQYF.

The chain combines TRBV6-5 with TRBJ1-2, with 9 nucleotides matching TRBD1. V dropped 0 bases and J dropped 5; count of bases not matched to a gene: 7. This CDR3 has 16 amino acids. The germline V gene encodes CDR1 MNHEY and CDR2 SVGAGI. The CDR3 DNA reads TGTGCCAGCAGTTACTCTCAACCTGGACAGGGGTATGGCTACACCTTC. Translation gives CASSYSQPGQGYGYTF.

CDR3: CASSTGAYEQYF. The CDR3 DNA reads TGTGCCAGCAGTACGGGAGCCTACGAGCAGTACTTC. This chain links TRBV28 with TRBJ2-7, with a tentative D call TRBD2 (6 bases). V gave up 5 bases and J gave up 2 bases, with 7 bases separating them. The CDR3 is 12 residues long. CDR1 MDHEN and CDR2 SYDVKM come from the germline V gene.

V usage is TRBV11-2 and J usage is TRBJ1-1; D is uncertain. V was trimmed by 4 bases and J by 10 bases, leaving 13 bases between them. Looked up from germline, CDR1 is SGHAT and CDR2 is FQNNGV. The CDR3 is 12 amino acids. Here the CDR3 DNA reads TGTGCCAGCAGCTACAGACCCGGTCCAGCTTTCTTT. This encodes CASSYRPGPAFF.